These T cell receptor beta chains were read from a single sample in a study of blood T cell repertoires in COVID-19. TCRdb's table, derived via immunoSEQ multiplex PCR, lists solely in-frame clones and lacks some. The data hold 70,000 or so clones, with 76% observed a single time. The sample comprised peripheral blood. The receptors come from a man in his 60s with COVID-19, enrolled during active disease. Both conserved end residues are part of each CDR3. D genes are given only for firm matches. Expanded clones get a size class; other rows say once, few or many, or leave the size out.

DNA	CDR3	V	J	D	size
TGTGCCAGCAGTGATTTTCGGCGGGGAGATGAGACCCAGTACTTC	CASSDFRRGDETQYF	TRBV6-1	TRBJ2-5	.	.
TGCGCCAGCAGCAGGGACAGGGCCTACCCTGAAGCTTTCTTT	CASSRDRAYPEAFF	TRBV5-1	TRBJ1-1	TRBD1	few
TGTGCCAGCTCACCCCCGGCAGGCTACGAGCAGTACTTC	CASSPPAGYEQYF	TRBV18	TRBJ2-7	.	once
TGTGCCAGCTACCGAGGGCGCGGGGAGACCCAGTACTTC	CASYRGRGETQYF	TRBV12-3/TRBV12-4	TRBJ2-5	.	.
TGTGCCAGCAGTTTAGCCTTCCGACTCAGGGGAGAGACTGAAGCTTTCTTT	CASSLAFRLRGETEAFF	TRBV27	TRBJ1-1	.	.
TGTGCCAGCAGCCTCGGAGTAGGTGATCAGCCCCAGCATTTT	CASSLGVGDQPQHF	TRBV28	TRBJ1-5	.	.
TGCGCCAGCAGCCCATCGGACTGGCTCTCTGGAAACACCATATATTTT	CASSPSDWLSGNTIYF	TRBV5-1	TRBJ1-3	.	.
TGTGCCAGCAGTTCCGCGACCGGGGAGCTGTTTTTT	CASSSATGELFF	TRBV6-5	TRBJ2-2	.	.
TGCGCCAGCAGCTTGGGCCCCGAGGAAAAACTGTTTTTT	CASSLGPEEKLFF	TRBV5-1	TRBJ1-4	.	.
TGTGCCAGCAGTTTACTTGGCGGCAGGGCGGGGAATCAGCCCCAGCATTTT	CASSLLGGRAGNQPQHF	TRBV28	TRBJ1-5	.	.
TGTGCCATCAGTGAACCGGGACAGGGCCAAGAGACCCAGTACTTC	CAISEPGQGQETQYF	TRBV10-3	TRBJ2-5	TRBD1	.
TGTGCCAGCAGCTTGGGGACAGCTAACTATGGCTACACCTTC	CASSLGTANYGYTF	TRBV5-4	TRBJ1-2	.	few
TGCGCCAGCAGTGAAGGAAGGGGGCGGTCACCCCTCCACTTT	CASSEGRGRSPLHF	TRBV10-2	TRBJ1-6	TRBD1	.
TGTGCCAGCTGGGGAGGGCTTGTCGGGCCGAGCAATCAGCCCCAGCATTTT	CASWGGLVGPSNQPQHF	TRBV28	TRBJ1-5	.	.
TGCGCCAGCAGCGCCGCACAGGTTGGGAACACTGAAGCTTTCTTT	CASSAAQVGNTEAFF	TRBV5-1	TRBJ1-1	.	.
TGTGCCAGCAGGAAAGGGGGATATGGCAGTCAGCCCCAGCATTTT	CASRKGGYGSQPQHF	TRBV7-2	TRBJ1-5	.	.
TGTGCCTGGAGTGCTTCAGGGCCCACAGATACGCAGTATTTT	CAWSASGPTDTQYF	TRBV30	TRBJ2-3	.	.
TGTGCCAGCAGCCAACAAACCAACTCGTACAGTTACGAGCAGTACTTC	CASSQQTNSYSYEQYF	TRBV4-2	TRBJ2-7	.	.
TGTGCCAGCAGTGAAGGTAGCGGGGGGGCGGCAGATACGCAGTATTTT	CASSEGSGGAADTQYF	TRBV6-1	TRBJ2-3	TRBD2	.
TGTGCCACCAGTGATGACACCTTCGGTGGAGAGACCCAGTACTTC	CATSDDTFGGETQYF	TRBV24-1	TRBJ2-5	.	.
TGTGCCAGCAGCGCCGCCCCGGGACTAGCTCCGTGGAATACAGATACGCAGTATTTT	CASSAAPGLAPWNTDTQYF	TRBV7-9	TRBJ2-3	TRBD2	.
TGTGCCAGCAGCGCCCCCGGGACTCTCGCCGGGGAGCTGTTTTTT	CASSAPGTLAGELFF	TRBV9	TRBJ2-2	.	.
TGCGCCAGCAGCGCGGCGGCTAGGGGAGATACGCAGTATTTT	CASSAAARGDTQYF	TRBV5-1	TRBJ2-3	.	.
TGTGCCAGCAGCCCTCTTGGGGGGGGCACCGGGGAGCTGTTTTTT	CASSPLGGGTGELFF	TRBV11-2	TRBJ2-2	TRBD2	.
TGCGCCAGCAGCTTACTCCGGGACAGGGGGGGCGAGCAGTACTTC	CASSLLRDRGGEQYF	TRBV5-1	TRBJ2-7	TRBD1	.
TGTGCCAGTGTACAGGGTCACTATGGCTACACCTTC	CASVQGHYGYTF	TRBV19	TRBJ1-2	.	few
TGCGCCAGCAGCATCTGGACGGGAAGAGACGAGCAGTACTTC	CASSIWTGRDEQYF	TRBV5-1	TRBJ2-7	.	once
TGTGCCAGCGCGGCCAGGGTAGGATACACACCCCTCCACTTT	CASAARVGYTPLHF	TRBV5-5	TRBJ1-6	.	medium-sized
TGTGCCAGCAGCGTACCCCGGGGGGTAGCGCCTCAAGAGACCCAGTACTTC	CASSVPRGVAPQETQYF	TRBV7-9	TRBJ2-5	TRBD2	.
TGTGCCAGCAGCCAAGGGGTGGGGGGGAGTGAAAAACTGTTTTTT	CASSQGVGGSEKLFF	TRBV3-1/TRBV3-2	TRBJ1-4	.	.
TGCGCCAGCAGCCAGGGGCCCATTCAGCCCCAGCATTTT	CASSQGPIQPQHF	TRBV4-1	TRBJ1-5	.	.
TGTGCCAGCAGTCCAACGGGACAGGTTTACACCGGGGAGCTGTTTTTT	CASSPTGQVYTGELFF	TRBV28	TRBJ2-2	TRBD1	.
TGTGCCAGCAGCCAAGTGTCTGGACTGGAGTATGGCTACACCTTC	CASSQVSGLEYGYTF	TRBV3-1/TRBV3-2	TRBJ1-2	.	.
TGTGCCAGCAGCGGGGGGACTAGCGGAGACTACGAGCAGTACTTC	CASSGGTSGDYEQYF	TRBV6-5	TRBJ2-7	TRBD2	.
TGTGCCAGCAGGGTACAGGGATCTGGAAACACCATATATTTT	CASRVQGSGNTIYF	TRBV6-5	TRBJ1-3	.	once
TGTGCCAGCAGCTTACTAGGGGCAACCGGGTATAGCAATCAGCCCCAGCATTTT	CASSLLGATGYSNQPQHF	TRBV11-2	TRBJ1-5	.	once
TGCAGCGTGAGGTCGGGACAGGGCCTCTATGGCTACACCTTC	CSVRSGQGLYGYTF	TRBV29-1	TRBJ1-2	TRBD1	.
TGCGCCAGCAGCTCCTTTGACTCTAGGCCTTGGGAGCAGTACTTC	CASSSFDSRPWEQYF	TRBV5-1	TRBJ2-7	.	few
TGTGCCAGCTCACCAATGTCGGGAGGCCTCACAGATACGCAGTATTTT	CASSPMSGGLTDTQYF	TRBV18	TRBJ2-3	TRBD2	.
TGTGCCAGCAGTCCCCGCTCGGACAGGTTCTTGCCTTCACCCCTCCACTTT	CASSPRSDRFLPSPLHF	TRBV27	TRBJ1-6	TRBD1	.
TGTGCCAGCAGCTTAGAAGGGACTAGCATCTACAATGAGCAGTTCTTC	CASSLEGTSIYNEQFF	TRBV11-3	TRBJ2-1	TRBD2	few
TGCGCCAGCAGCAAGTCACCTACAGGGTTAGCGGGAGGGAATGAGCAGTTCTTC	CASSKSPTGLAGGNEQFF	TRBV4-1	TRBJ2-1	TRBD2	.
TGTGCCAGCAGTGGGGGGGGTAACAGGGCAGCTCAGCCCCAGCATTTT	CASSGGGNRAAQPQHF	TRBV2	TRBJ1-5	.	.
TGTGCCAGCCTATTGGGAGGAGCTCGCGGCGGCGATGAGCAGTTCTTC	CASLLGGARGGDEQFF	TRBV11-3	TRBJ2-1	.	.
TGTGCCAGCAGTGTTCAGGGGAGAAGGAAGATCCTGAATGAAAAACTGTTTTTT	CASSVQGRRKILNEKLFF	TRBV25-1	TRBJ1-4	.	.
TGTGCCAGCAGTACAGGGCGGAATTCACCCCTCCACTTT	CASSTGRNSPLHF	TRBV6-5	TRBJ1-6	.	.
TGTGCCAGCAGTCCCACTAGCGGGGGTCACAATGAGCAGTTCTTC	CASSPTSGGHNEQFF	TRBV13	TRBJ2-1	TRBD2	few
TGTGCCAGCAGCCCCTATACAGGGACGAGGACTAACTATGGCTACACCTTC	CASSPYTGTRTNYGYTF	TRBV14	TRBJ1-2	.	few
TGCGCCAGCAGTCCAAATGAGGCTTGGGAGACCCAGTACTTC	CASSPNEAWETQYF	TRBV10-1	TRBJ2-5	.	.
TGTGCCAGCAGCTTGGGGGGGGTCCAAGAGACCCAGTACTTC	CASSLGGVQETQYF	TRBV7-9	TRBJ2-5	TRBD2	once
TGTGCCAGTAGTAACCCGGGACTAGCGGGGCACACCGGGGAGCTGTTTTTT	CASSNPGLAGHTGELFF	TRBV19	TRBJ2-2	TRBD2	.
TGCAGCGTTGCCCCGAGGGGGCAGTCCAATGAGCAGTTCTTC	CSVAPRGQSNEQFF	TRBV29-1	TRBJ2-1	TRBD1	.
TGTGCCATCATCCGCGAGCAGTACTTC	CAIIREQYF	TRBV10-3	TRBJ2-7	.	.
TGTGCCAGCAGCCTCAGGGTTCCCGGCGGCTATGGCTACACCTTC	CASSLRVPGGYGYTF	TRBV13	TRBJ1-2	.	.